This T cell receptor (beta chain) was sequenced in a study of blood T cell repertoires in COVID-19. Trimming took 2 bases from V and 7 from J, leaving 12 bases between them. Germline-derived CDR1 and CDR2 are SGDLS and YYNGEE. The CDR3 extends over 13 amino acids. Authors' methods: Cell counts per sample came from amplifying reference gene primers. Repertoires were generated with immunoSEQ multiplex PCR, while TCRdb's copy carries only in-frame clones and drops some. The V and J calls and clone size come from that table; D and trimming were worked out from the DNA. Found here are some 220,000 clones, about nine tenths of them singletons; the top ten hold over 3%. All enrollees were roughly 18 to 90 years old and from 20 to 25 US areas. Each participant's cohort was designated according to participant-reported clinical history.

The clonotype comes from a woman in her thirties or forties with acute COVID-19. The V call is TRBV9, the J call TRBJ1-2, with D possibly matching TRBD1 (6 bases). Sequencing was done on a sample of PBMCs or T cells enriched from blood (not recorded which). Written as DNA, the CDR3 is TGTGCCAGCAGCGTCACAGGGATATCTGGCTACACCTTC. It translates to CASSVTGISGYTF.